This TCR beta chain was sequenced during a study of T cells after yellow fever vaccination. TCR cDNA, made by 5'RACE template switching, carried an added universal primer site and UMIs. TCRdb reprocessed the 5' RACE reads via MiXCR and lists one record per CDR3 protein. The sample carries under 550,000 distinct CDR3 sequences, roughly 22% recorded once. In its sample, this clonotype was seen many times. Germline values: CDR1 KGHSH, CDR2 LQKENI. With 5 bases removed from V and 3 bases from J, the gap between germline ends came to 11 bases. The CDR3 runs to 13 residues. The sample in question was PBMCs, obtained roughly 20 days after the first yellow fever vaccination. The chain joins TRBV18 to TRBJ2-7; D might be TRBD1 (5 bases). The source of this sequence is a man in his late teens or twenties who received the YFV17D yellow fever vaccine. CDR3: CASSAGSIYEQYF. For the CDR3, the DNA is TGTGCCAGCTCAGCAGGGTCGATCTACGAGCAGTACTTC.